The sequence of this T cell receptor beta chain was determined in a study of shared T cell receptors in the human thymus. Sequencing used immunoSEQ multiplex PCR; TCRdb keeps in-frame clones, though not all of them. The sample contains roughly 560,000 clones, around three quarters of which appear only once. There are 22 residues in the CDR3. Germline-derived CDR1 and CDR2 are KGHSH and LQKENI. The V gene lost 4 bases and the J gene lost 0 bases, with 33 bases spanning the gap. The same specimen was also included in a second study, on human thymus T cells. That source reports: Having corrective surgery for congenital heart defects, healthy Finnish infants were the ones who donated. Thymus was obtained from resections taken during corrective heart surgery. Repertoires from thymus and blood appeared to show biased V and J gene usage. There were highly overlapping thymic repertoires among unrelated individuals, as related research reported.

Specimen: thymocytes. This TCR derives from a boy in the first two years of life with a congenital heart defect. J is TRBJ2-5 and V is TRBV18, with TRBD1 as a possible D gene (5 bases). The DNA of the CDR3 is TGTGCCAGCTCACAGTCCTATAAACAGGTTAGAGACCTAGTCACCGACCAAGAGACCCAGTACTTC. Its protein is CASSQSYKQVRDLVTDQETQYF.